This entry lists 9 T cell receptor beta chains sequenced from one sample in a study of identifying expanded T cells in peripheral blood. TCRdb keeps only in-frame clones here, not all; method: immunoSEQ multiplex PCR. This table holds 100,000 or so clones, approximately 88% found once. Source material: blood. Receptors were obtained from a person aged 18 to 75 in good health.

The chain employs TRBV4-3 and TRBJ2-2; D remains ambiguous. CDR3 length: 16 residues. In germline, CDR1 is LGHNA, CDR2 YSLEER. Between the trimmed V and J ends, which lost 1 base and 3 bases, there was a span of 12 bases. For the CDR3, the DNA is TGCGCCAGCAGCCAAGGTTGGCTGTCTTACACCGGGGAGCTGTTTTTT. Its protein product is CASSQGWLSYTGELFF.

The chain has TRBV7-2 and TRBJ1-6; D not resolved. Germline lookup yields CDR1 SGHTA and CDR2 FQGNSA. The V end was cut by 1 base, the J end by 6 bases, with 10 bases between. The CDR3 runs to 15 residues. The CDR3 loop reads CASSLGGGTNSPLHF. For the CDR3, the DNA is TGTGCCAGCAGCTTAGGTGGCGGTACTAATTCACCCCTCCACTTT.

The chain couples TRBV28 to TRBJ2-7; D might be TRBD1 (5 bases). CDR3 length equals 14 residues. In germline, CDR1 is MDHEN, CDR2 SYDVKM. The V and J ends lost 2 bases and 9 bases respectively, with 17 bases between them. The CDR3 sequence: CASSLASARAVQYF. The CDR3 nucleotides are TGTGCCAGCAGTTTAGCCTCCGCCAGGGCGGTGCAGTACTTC.

This chain uses TRBV19 with TRBJ2-7; no reliable D call. The CDR3 covers 15 residues. Germline V gene lookup returns CDR1 LNHDA and CDR2 SQIVND (reference sequence). V lost 6 bases and J lost 3, with 18 bases in between. The CDR3 spells CASSRTTTENYEQYF. The CDR3 coding sequence is TGTGCCAGTAGCCGGACGACGACGGAGAACTACGAGCAGTACTTC.

The chain has TRBV6-1 and TRBJ2-3; 10 bases align to TRBD2. The ends lost 4 bases at V and 4 bases at J; junction bases unmatched: 11. CDR1 and CDR2 (germline): MNHNS, SASEGT. The CDR3 length is 17 residues. The CDR3 here is CASSGSSGGLVADTQYF. DNA of the CDR3: TGTGCCAGCAGTGGATCTAGCGGGGGACTCGTAGCAGATACGCAGTATTTT.

The chain joins TRBV30 to TRBJ2-3; 11 nucleotides agree with TRBD2. The CDR3 consists of 15 residues. Per the germline V gene, CDR1 is GTSNPN and CDR2 is SVGIG (reference sequence). Trimming at V came to 4 bases and at J to 4 bases, leaving 7 bases not matched to a gene. The CDR3 sequence is CAWIIAGGLADTQYF. The CDR3 bases are TGTGCCTGGATTATAGCGGGGGGGCTGGCAGATACGCAGTATTTT.

The genes are TRBV7-9 and TRBJ2-4; 8 positions agree with TRBD1. The germline V gene has CDR1 SEHNR and CDR2 FQNEAQ (reference sequence). CDR3 length: 14 amino acids. V shed 5 bases, J shed 3 bases, and the junction held 3 bases outside the gene matches. DNA of the CDR3: TGTGCCAGCAGCCCCGGACAGGGCAAAAACATTCAGTACTTC. Translation: CASSPGQGKNIQYF.

The V gene is TRBV2, the J gene TRBJ2-7; D is unresolved. V lost 6 bases and J lost 4, with 13 bases in between. Germline lookup yields CDR1 SNHLY and CDR2 FYNNEI. The CDR3 totals 13 residues. The CDR3 DNA reads as TGTGCCAGCAGCACACGAGTGGGGTACGAGCAGTACTTC. This sequence encodes CASSTRVGYEQYF.

This clone was seen a few times. The chain couples TRBV2 to TRBJ1-1; D might be TRBD1 (5 bases). V was trimmed by 4 bases and J by 0 bases, leaving 6 bases between them. The CDR3 extends over 13 amino acids. Germline V gene lookup returns CDR1 SNHLY and CDR2 FYNNEI. As DNA, the CDR3 is TGTGCCAGCAGTGGACAGTTGAACACTGAAGCTTTCTTT. The encoded protein is CASSGQLNTEAFF.